The clone carrying this TCR beta chain appeared once. These data come from a study of T cell changes during pregnancy in multiple sclerosis. Generated by immunoSEQ multiplex PCR, the TCRdb table keeps only in-frame clones and is missing some. Of some 17,000 clones listed, approximately 81% are singletons. The source of this sequence is a female donor in good health, enrolled as a control in a pregnancy study. Sequenced material: CD8+ T cells from peripheral blood mononuclear cells, taken in the third trimester of pregnancy.

For the CDR3, the DNA is TGTGCCAGCAGTTTCAACGAGCAGTACTTC. Encoded protein: CASSFNEQYF. The V and J genes are TRBV28 and TRBJ2-7, with D uncertain. V lost 3 bases and J 5 bases, leaving 2 bases between the germline ends. This CDR3 has 10 residues. The germline V gene encodes CDR1 MDHEN and CDR2 SYDVKM.